The text below deals with one TCR beta chain. The antigen it recognizes is unknown. Base qualities are not at hand, and no much larger clone is one base apart. In the same sample, other DNA sequences code for this CDR3. Including the terminal cysteine and phenylalanine, the CDR3 comprises 13 residues. The read is trimmed to its CDR3 DNA, 39 bases read in frame from base 1. Relative to germline, V is 1 base shorter and J is 2 bases shorter, with 3 bases between their ends. CDR1 and CDR2 are drawn from the germline V gene: LGHNA, YNFKEQ. This sample stems from a study of cytomegalovirus exposure and HLA in healthy donors (dated by TCRdb to about 2017). With regard to the full study: An earlier analysis of several hundred of the donors reported 250 to 350 Gb of sequence data and roughly 100 million unique TCR beta sequences from roughly 180 million T cells. Donor age, sex, ethnicity and CMV serostatus were compiled alongside the repertoire data. Of the approximately 400 genotyped donors, more than 75% were placed in the genetic ancestry cluster associated with self-reported Caucasian donors. The later analysis used no new phenotypic data to find candidate immune exposures, relying instead on TCR beta sequences and their occurrence across donors. Using immunosequencing, the study profiled T cell repertoires from about 610 subjects and related those repertoires to cytomegalovirus serostatus. High-throughput TCR immunosequencing, statistical association of individual TCRs with disease status, and machine learning were combined to predict cytomegalovirus infection status. Genome-wide SNP genotypes for about three fifths of the roughly 670 donors were used in a later genetic analysis, which treated that subset as a discovery cohort. Four to six DR-DQ haplotypes were handled as single units for association and clustering, since linkage in the cohort was strong. Among 300 to 500 genotyped donors of the cohort, an average of around 250,000 unique TCR beta nucleotide sequences was sequenced per donor, of which about 19% were non-productive. All discovery cohort repertoires had been generated using a single sequencing platform. An earlier analysis of several hundred of the donors applied high-throughput TCR beta sequencing to assess whether each TCR beta V gene segment acted as functional or pseudogenic. The study aimed to test whether signatures of past pathogen exposure could be identified by cataloging public T cell receptors. An early release that covered fewer than 800 HLA-typed donors contained approximately 300 gigabases of sequencing data and about 93 million unique TCR sequences. The number of donors typed differed by locus, with roughly 629-640 for A, B, C, DRB1 and DQB1, around 500 for DQA1, under 610 for DPA1, and under 490 for DPB1. Besides the first cohort of roughly 660 subjects, a separate validation cohort made up of 120 different subjects was used. HLA typing covered class I and class II loci at four-digit resolution. A later analysis re-analyzed previously published TCR beta repertoires from 500 to 700 donors and added high-resolution HLA genotyping to study TCR occurrence patterns.

Library generation was performed with the immunoSEQ multiplex PCR assay. The multiplex PCR relied on a mix of 60 forward primers for TCR Vbeta segments and 13 reverse primers for TCR Jbeta segments. The CDR3 region of rearranged TCR beta genes was amplified from genomic DNA with a multiplex PCR assay. On the Illumina HiSeq System, the amplified TCR beta libraries were sequenced as 87-base-pair reads. As for the authors' bioinformatics: A later analysis counted about 80 million unique TCR beta chains across the 550 to 700 repertoires, and 9 million to 14 million of these chains were shared by at least two donors. To remove PCR and sequencing errors, raw reads were error-corrected and collapsed into unique sequences using a nearest-neighbor algorithm that merged closely related sequences. Alignment of CDR3 sequences to IMGT reference sequences was used to assign V, D and J gene segments. Each retained sequence needed at least a six-nucleotide match to both a V gene segment and a J gene segment. Rearrangements were called productive when the CDR3 lacked stop codons and stayed in frame with V and J; all others were non-productive. CDR3 was defined according to IMGT convention as the region running from the second conserved V-encoded cysteine to the conserved J-encoded phenylalanine. Sequences without an unambiguous match to a single V gene segment were excluded from the earlier analysis of approximately 600 of the donors. An earlier analysis of 500 to 700 of the donors classified V segments as functional when productive rearrangements were above 56.7% and as segregating when the standard deviation between donors was above 5%. A statistical classification framework was developed to diagnose cytomegalovirus status using the catalog of TCR beta chain sequences. In a later analysis, TCR nucleotide sequences were compared against IMGT/GENE-DB human TR gene sequences so that V and J genes could be assigned. Using the TCRdist pipeline, a later analysis assigned CDR3 sequences along with most-parsimonious VDJ recombination scenarios. A later analysis defined each TCR beta chain by its CDR3 amino acid sequence plus V-gene family, and excluded reads lacking a unique V-gene family. In a later analysis, 500 to 650 highly shared, low-generation-probability nucleotide sequences were removed to address suspected cross-contamination and a sequencing artifact. A later analysis calculated a clonal expansion index for each public chain from normalized within-repertoire ranks of inferred template counts. In a later analysis, generation probabilities were computed using a VDJ recombination model fitted to out-of-frame rearrangements, and the results were checked against IGoR. Hypergeometric tests were used in a later analysis to score TCR-TCR, TCR-HLA and TCR-CMV co-occurrence, with a repertoire-size bias correction applied to the TCR pairs. A later analysis estimated false discovery rates by permuting HLA or CMV assignments 20 times. In a later analysis, co-occurring TCRs were grouped using DBSCAN, and TCRdist sequence similarity was added for clustering within HLA-allele-positive subsets. For co-occurrence clustering, repertoires with fewer than 30,000 or more than 120,000 public chains were excluded, along with four or five repertoires with anomalous nucleotide sharing. The table was pulled from immuneACCESS by TCRdb, which kept in-frame rearrangements only. Such tables lose some clones; where checked, under half of the loss comes from unresolved V genes, and the rest has no known cause. Clone size and the V and J calls come from that table; the DNA yielded D and trimming. This sample comprises 180,000 or so clones, about 69% of them detected only once. Around 3% of the sample lies in the top ten.

General study outcomes and caveats: Because the 87-base-pair reads could not distinguish some IMGT-functional V segments, including TRBV6-2 and TRBV6-3, those segments were excluded. In an earlier analysis of about 540 of the donors, most TCR beta V segments were observed in productive rearrangements about 87% or about 30% of the time, broadly matching IMGT annotations. When HLA alleles, especially DR and DQ, strongly co-occurred, attributing TCR associations to individual alleles was difficult. Because HLA typing was unavailable for some donors at each locus, only the typed subset was used in association tests. Cytomegalovirus status was reported to be diagnosed by the classifier with high specificity and sensitivity in both the original and validation cohorts. This cohort had only TCR beta chains sequenced, and the lack of alpha or paired-chain data limited which features could be detected. In a later genetic analysis, fewer N-insertions in productive TCRs were reported among donors in an Asian-associated ancestry cluster than the roughly 700-donor mean. Most TCR sequences were seen in very few donors, while some public TCRs were found in many individuals. CMV serostatus was the only immune exposure information available for the cohort. V-gene and J-gene trimming of TCR beta chains was associated with a missense DCLRE1C variant in a later genetic analysis, and the association was replicated in an independent cohort. The authors suggested that the approach could potentially be extended to other disease states and immunological phenotypes. The presence/absence analyses assumed that sequencing depth was roughly uniform across donors, and that assumption may not be true. In a later analysis, most CMV-associated TCR beta chains were found to appear HLA-restricted, with HLA associations seemingly driven largely by CMV exposure. A cluster of highly shared sequence variants was judged likely to represent a technical artifact of the sequencing pipeline. A total of 150 to 200 TCR beta chains were listed by the study as associated with cytomegalovirus. According to a later analysis, parvovirus B19, influenza, CMV and Epstein-Barr virus appeared linked to several top co-occurrence clusters. In a later analysis, HLA-associated TCR beta chains showed more clonal expansion and lower generation probabilities than non-associated chains that were equally common. In a later analysis, more than 15,000 TCR beta sequences were associated with specific HLA alleles at a false discovery rate of 0.05. Linkage disequilibrium might explain the correlated functional status among segregating V segments, but an unknown experimental factor could not be excluded. In vitro tests confirmed that a few of the cytomegalovirus-associated TCR beta chains recognize cytomegalovirus antigens. The earlier analysis of some 560 of the donors excluded some 15 rarely observed V segments, including chromosome 9 orphons, because counts were too low. In a later analysis, the rate of TCR association differed among HLA loci, with DRB1 alleles having the most associated TCRs and HLA-C alleles having the fewest. A further reported finding was that TCR beta sequences accurately predicted the HLA-A and HLA-B alleles for most subjects in the first cohort.

The cohort consisted of approximately 690 healthy bone marrow donors. Cohort members were all nominally healthy when sampled, although unrecorded immune exposures were likely present. The donor was CMV seronegative and was included in the group of a few hundred seronegative cohort members. A peripheral blood sample was provided by each donor, and peripheral blood mononuclear cells were used for TCR beta sequencing. The Qiagen DNeasy Blood Extraction Kit was used to extract genomic DNA from the blood cell samples. The rearrangement combines TRBV4-2 with TRBJ1-5, with no confident D gene call. This clonotype was sampled from a male donor in good health and CMV-seronegative. Sequencing was performed on PBMCs. The CDR3: CASSQGGNQPQHF. The DNA is TGTGCCAGCAGCCAAGGAGGCAATCAGCCCCAGCATTTT.